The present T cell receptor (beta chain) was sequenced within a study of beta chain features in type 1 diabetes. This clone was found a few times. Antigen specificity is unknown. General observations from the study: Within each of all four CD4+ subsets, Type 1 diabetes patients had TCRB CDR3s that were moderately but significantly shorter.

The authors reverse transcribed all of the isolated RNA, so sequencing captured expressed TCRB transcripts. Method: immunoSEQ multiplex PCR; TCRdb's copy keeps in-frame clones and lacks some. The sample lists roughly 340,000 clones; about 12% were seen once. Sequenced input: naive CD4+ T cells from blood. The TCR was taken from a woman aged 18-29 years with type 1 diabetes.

The CDR3 sequence is CASSLDSSGGPSYEQYF. In nucleotides, the CDR3 is TGCGCCAGCAGCTTGGATTCTAGCGGGGGCCCCTCCTACGAGCAGTACTTC. The rearrangement joins TRBV5-1 to TRBJ2-7; 10 positions match TRBD2. The V gene end was trimmed by 0 bases and the J gene end by 0 bases; junction bases not matched to a gene: 6. Germline loops: CDR1 SGHRS, CDR2 YFSETQ. CDR3 length: 17 residues. Full variable domain (missing parts from reference TRBV5-1 and TRBJ2-7): KAGVTQTPRYLIKTRGQQVTLSCSPISGHRSVSWYQQTPGQGLQFLFEYFSETQRNKGNFPGRFSGRQFSNSRSEMNVSTLELGDSALYLCASSLDSSGGPSYEQYFGPGTRLTVT.